Below are 25 T cell receptor beta chains sequenced from a single sample in a study of T cell responses to AZD1222 COVID-19 vaccine. The method was immunoSEQ multiplex PCR; TCRdb's version includes in-frame clones alone and lacks a portion of them. The sample includes about 110,000 clones, 87% of them seen just once. The material was peripheral blood, obtained on day 0 of AZD1222 vaccination. All receptors derive from an adult in good health.

This clone was observed a few times. The chain carries TRBV2 and TRBJ2-7, with D perhaps matching TRBD1 or TRBD2 (5 bases each). Germline V lookup: CDR1 SNHLY, CDR2 FYNNEI. Trimming pared 1 base from V and 12 bases from J, leaving 16 bases between. There are 13 residues in the CDR3. CDR3 sequence reads: CASSEVTGGPRYF. CDR3 bases: TGTGCCAGCAGTGAAGTCACAGGCGGGCCTCGGTACTTC.

The chain has TRBV2 and TRBJ1-5; D unclear. CDR1 is SNHLY and CDR2 is FYNNEI in the germline V gene. The CDR3 has 16 amino acids. Trimming stripped 2 bases from V and 2 bases from J, with 13 bases between. The CDR3 loop is CASSEPWHGGNQPQHF. The CDR3 bases are TGTGCCAGCAGTGAACCGTGGCACGGGGGCAATCAGCCCCAGCATTTT.

In DNA form, the CDR3 reads TGTGCCAGCTCACCTCCTGGGGGAAACACTGAAGCTTTCTTT. Translation gives CASSPPGGNTEAFF. The chain links TRBV18 to TRBJ1-1; possible D gene TRBD1, 5 bases. The CDR3 is 14 residues long. Trimming left V 3 bases short and J 2 bases short, with 10 bases between. The V gene's germline CDR1 is KGHSH and CDR2 LQKENI.

This chain links TRBV5-1 with TRBJ1-2, with D maybe TRBD1 (6 bases). Germline CDR1 is SGHRS and CDR2 is YFSETQ. V was clipped by 0 bases and J by 1 base, with 16 bases between them. The CDR3 has 17 residues. CDR3 DNA sequence: TGCGCCAGCAGCTTGGAGATCGGACAGCCTGATAACTATGGCTACACCTTC. Translating it yields CASSLEIGQPDNYGYTF.

The J gene is TRBJ2-1, the V gene TRBV3-1 (or the pseudogene TRBV3-2), with 8 positions matching TRBD2. Trimming removed 4 bases from V and 6 bases from J; junction bases left unmatched: 11. The CDR3 is 16 amino acids. Germline CDR1 LGHDT, CDR2 YNNKEL (reference sequence). Written as DNA, the CDR3 is TGTGCCAGCAGCCTTCACCGGGGGGGGTTGCTCAATGAGCAGTTCTTC. It translates to CASSLHRGGLLNEQFF.

The V and J genes are TRBV30 and TRBJ1-6; a weak D match, TRBD1 (6 bases). The V gene lost 0 bases and the J gene lost 9 bases, with 18 bases spanning the gap. Germline lookup yields CDR1 GTSNPN and CDR2 SVGIG (reference sequence). The CDR3 covers 16 residues. CDR3 sequence: CAWSVRGHQGSSPLHF. The CDR3, as DNA: TGTGCCTGGAGTGTAAGGGGACACCAGGGGAGTTCACCCCTCCACTTT.

This clone was seen a single time. For the CDR3, the DNA is TGTGCCAGCAGCTTGAGCTTTAGTCAGTTACACACTGAAGCTTTCTTT. Translating it yields CASSLSFSQLHTEAFF. The chain links TRBV5-4 to TRBJ1-1, with unresolved D. Germline CDR1 reads SGHNT; CDR2 reads YYREEE (reference sequence). V dropped 1 base and J dropped 3 bases, with 16 bases sitting between them. The CDR3 sequence is 16 residues long.

The table lists this clone with a few counts. This chain uses TRBV6-4 with TRBJ1-1; 10 nucleotides agree with TRBD1. The V and J ends lost 5 bases and 7 bases, in that order; junction bases with no gene match: 4. Germline CDR1 reads MRHNA; CDR2 reads SNTAGT. This CDR3 comprises 13 residues. CDR3 region: CASSRDRGDEAFF. CDR3 bases: TGTGCCAGCAGTCGGGACAGGGGTGATGAAGCTTTCTTT.

This sequence joins TRBV19 and TRBJ1-3, with TRBD1 as a possible D gene (6 bases). Germline CDR1 reads LNHDA; CDR2 reads SQIVND (reference sequence). The CDR3 is 12 amino acids. The V end was cut by 10 bases, the J end by 8 bases, with 15 bases between. For the CDR3, the DNA is TGTGCCACCCGACAGGCGGGAGACACCATATATTTT. This codes for CATRQAGDTIYF.

The rearrangement joins TRBV3-1 (or the pseudogene TRBV3-2) to TRBJ2-1; D is ambiguous. V was cut by 1 base and J by 7 bases, with 8 bases left in between. CDR1 is LGHDT and CDR2 is YNNKEL in the germline V gene (reference sequence). The CDR3 is made up of 13 amino acids. CDR3 sequence (DNA): TGTGCCAGCAGCCAAGTAGGTCCGAATGAGCAGTTCTTC. The encoded protein is CASSQVGPNEQFF.

Note on this clone: Other DNA sequences from this sample encode an identical CDR3 as well. J is TRBJ1-1 and V is TRBV19, with D hard to call. CDR1 and CDR2 (germline): LNHDA, SQIVND (reference sequence). The V end lost 5 bases, the J end lost 4 bases, and 11 bases lay between the germline ends. CDR3 size: 13 residues. This CDR3 reads CASSQVRGTEAFF. The CDR3, as DNA: TGTGCCAGTAGTCAGGTACGGGGCACTGAAGCTTTCTTT.

This clone was detected once. This sequence joins TRBV28 and TRBJ2-1, with 13 bases matching TRBD2. V lost 7 bases to trimming and J lost 0 bases; unmatched junction nucleotides: 9. The CDR3 totals 18 residues. CDR1 and CDR2 from the germline V gene are MDHEN and SYDVKM. DNA for the CDR3: TGTGCCAGCACGGACTCCGGGACTAGCGGGGCCTCCTACAATGAGCAGTTCTTC. Its protein is CASTDSGTSGASYNEQFF.

CDR3 DNA: TGTGCCAGCAGCTTATTAGGAGGGCTCCAAGAGACCCAGTACTTC. Translation: CASSLLGGLQETQYF. V usage is TRBV7-2 and J usage is TRBJ2-5; perhaps TRBD2 as D (6 bases). The V end lost 2 bases, the J end lost 1 base, and 11 bases lay between the germline ends. The V gene's germline CDR1 is SGHTA and CDR2 FQGNSA. CDR3 size: 15 residues.

This clone showed up just a few times. This may be a read error, as it is one base from a much larger clone. Other nucleotide sequences in the sample specify the same CDR3. This chain links TRBV7-6 with TRBJ2-7; D not resolved. Between the trimmed V and J ends, which lost 5 bases and 4 bases, there was a span of 9 bases. Germline lookup yields CDR1 SGHVS and CDR2 FNYEAQ. This CDR3 is 12 amino acids long. Here the CDR3 reads CASSDDIYEQYF. CDR3 bases: TGTGCCAGCAGCGATGACATTTACGAGCAGTACTTC. Complete variable domain (other parts from reference TRBV7-6 and TRBJ2-7): GAGVSQSPRYKVTKRGQDVALRCDPISGHVSLYWYRQALGQGPEFLTYFNYEAQQDKSGLPNDRFSAERPEGSISTLTIQRTEQRDSAMYRCASSDDIYEQYFGPGTRLTVT.

Regarding this clone: The germline gene is not matched at one end of the junction; a read error may be the cause. This sequence joins TRBV15 and TRBJ1-5; D not certain. CDR3 length: 12 residues. Germline-derived CDR1 and CDR2 are LNHNV and YYDKDF (reference sequence). CDR3 sequence reads: CATGRRNQPQHF. The CDR3 nucleotides are TGTGCCACCGGCAGGCGGAATCAGCCCCAGCATTTT.

The V gene is TRBV5-4, the J gene TRBJ1-1; no firm D call. In germline, CDR1 is SGHNT, CDR2 YYREEE (reference sequence). The CDR3 has 12 amino acids. The V end was cut by 1 base, the J end by 8 bases, with 9 bases between. CDR3 DNA sequence: TGTGCCAGCAGCTTGAATCACTTAGAAGCTTTCTTT. Translating it yields CASSLNHLEAFF.

The chain recombines TRBV6-6 with TRBJ2-5, with 8 positions matching TRBD1. V lost 4 bases, J lost 4 bases, and 8 bases stayed unmatched. This CDR3 comprises 15 residues. Germline CDR1 and CDR2: MNHNY and SVGAGI (reference sequence). DNA for the CDR3: TGTGCCAGCAGTTCCCCAGGACAGGGTAGAGAGACCCAGTACTTC. Encoded protein: CASSSPGQGRETQYF.

The genes are TRBV4-1 and TRBJ2-7, with TRBD2 matching over 7 bases. V lost 4 bases, J lost 5 bases, and 8 bases stayed unmatched. The germline gives CDR1 MGHRA, CDR2 YSYEKL. CDR3 length: 14 residues. The CDR3 spells CASSPVAGVHEQYF. The CDR3 DNA sequence: TGCGCCAGCAGCCCGGTGGCGGGAGTCCACGAGCAGTACTTC.

In this sample, this clone turned up many times. The chain uses TRBV7-9 and TRBJ1-2, with 9 bases that match TRBD1. V lost 3 bases and J lost 2; bases outside the gene matches: 4. The CDR3 has 15 residues. CDR1 and CDR2 (germline): SEHNR, FQNEAQ (reference sequence). In DNA form, the CDR3 reads TGTGCCAGCAGCTTGGGACAGGGCTGGAACTATGGCTACACCTTC. It encodes CASSLGQGWNYGYTF.

The chain has TRBV5-4 and TRBJ2-3; 7 nucleotides line up with TRBD1. V gave up 6 bases and J gave up 5 bases; unmatched junction bases: 9. From germline, CDR1 is SGHNT and CDR2 YYREEE (reference sequence). This CDR3 has 14 amino acids. In nucleotides, the CDR3 is TGTGCCAGCACCGGTGGACAGGCGGGAGATACGCAGTATTTT. It specifies CASTGGQAGDTQYF.

V gene TRBV6-4 combines with J gene TRBJ1-2, with D uncertain. V was cut by 4 bases and J by 4 bases, with 16 bases left in between. The length of the CDR3 is 15 residues. CDR1 is MRHNA, CDR2 SNTAGT, per germline. In DNA form, the CDR3 reads TGTGCCAGCAGTGTCGAGACCGGGAGCCTCTATGGCTACACCTTC. Translation gives CASSVETGSLYGYTF.

V is TRBV7-9 and J is TRBJ2-6; 7 bases are a match to TRBD1. The CDR3 contains 16 residues. Germline-derived CDR1 and CDR2 are SEHNR and FQNEAQ (reference sequence). The V and J ends lost 3 bases and 4 bases, in that order; junction bases with no gene match: 6. CDR3 loop: CASSLNRGRGANVLTF. As DNA, the CDR3 is TGTGCCAGCAGCTTGAACAGGGGAAGGGGGGCCAACGTCCTGACTTTC.

The rearrangement uses TRBV12-5 and TRBJ1-6; 7 nucleotides match TRBD1. The junction had 5 bases not matched to a gene; V was cut back by 8 bases and J by 4 bases. Germline values: CDR1 LGHNT, CDR2 FRNRAP. The CDR3 runs to 14 residues. CDR3 loop: CASTTGQYNSPLHF. CDR3 sequence (DNA): TGTGCTAGTACTACGGGACAGTATAATTCACCCCTCCACTTT. Complete variable domain (other parts from reference TRBV12-5 and TRBJ1-6): DARVTQTPRHKVTEMGQEVTMRCQPILGHNTVFWYRQTMMQGLELLAYFRNRAPLDDSGMPKDRFSAEMPDATLATLKIQPSEPRDSAVYFCASTTGQYNSPLHFGNGTRLTVT.

V and J are TRBV2 and TRBJ2-7; 13 bases are a match to TRBD2. This CDR3 has 18 amino acids. Trimming cost V 2 bases and J 0 bases; bases outside gene matches: 7. Germline values: CDR1 SNHLY, CDR2 FYNNEI. CDR3 loop: CASSESLRTSGGSYEQYF. The CDR3 DNA reads as TGTGCCAGCAGTGAATCACTACGGACTAGCGGGGGCTCCTACGAGCAGTACTTC.

The genes are TRBV13 and TRBJ1-1; no definite D call. The length of the CDR3 is 11 residues. Germline assignment: CDR1 PRHDT and CDR2 FYEKMQ (reference sequence). The V and J ends lost 7 bases and 6 bases respectively, with 9 bases between them. CDR3 sequence reads: CASIRSAEAFF. The CDR3 coding sequence is TGTGCCAGCATCAGATCGGCTGAAGCTTTCTTT. Full variable domain (remainder filled in from reference TRBV13 and TRBJ1-1): AAGVIQSPRHLIKEKRETATLKCYPIPRHDTVYWYQQGPGQDPQFLISFYEKMQSDKGSIPDRFSAQQFSDYHSELNMSSLELGDSALYFCASIRSAEAFFGQGTRLTVV.